This TCR beta chain is drawn from a study of T cell responses to AZD1222 COVID-19 vaccine. In the study overall: Samples with a second dose at about 4 or about 12 weeks were pooled together.

Germline values: CDR1 LNHNV, CDR2 YYDKDF (reference sequence). Trimming removed 3 bases from V and 5 bases from J, with 7 bases in between. This CDR3 region has 12 residues. In regard to this clone: Its antigen is still unknown.

Sequencing used immunoSEQ multiplex PCR; TCRdb keeps in-frame clones, though not all of them. The sample carries over 150,000 clones, 90% recorded once. Study results and limitations: Per reports, nearly half of all spike-specific TCRs target regions that are unmutated in variants. Samples come after the peak T cell response, not at day 14.

The chain couples TRBV15 to TRBJ2-5; a possible D gene is TRBD1 (5 bases). The receptor's source is an adult in good health. Sequences were derived from peripheral blood, sampled on day 0 of AZD1222 vaccination. Written as DNA, the CDR3 is TGTGCCACCAGCAGGCCAGGGGAGACCCAGTACTTC. Translating gives CATSRPGETQYF.